What follows are 5 T cell receptor beta chains derived from one specimen sequenced in a study of blood T cell repertoires in COVID-19 (dated by TCRdb to 2020 to 2022). Libraries were built with the immunoSEQ multiplex PCR assay. TCRdb stores this immuneACCESS table with in-frame sequences only. Part of the clones is absent; in the studies checked, under half of the shortfall reflects unresolved V genes, and no reason is known for the rest. In this sample the table shows 210,000 or so clones, 80% to 90% of which occur a single time. The top ten clonotypes cover about 4.1% of the sample. Source material: peripheral blood. The receptors were sampled from a man aged 50 to 60 with acute or convalescent COVID-19.

This chain joins TRBV5-1 and TRBJ2-1, with 14 bases identical to TRBD2. From germline, CDR1 is SGHRS and CDR2 YFSETQ. Germline trimming cut 4 bases from V and 5 bases from J; bases unmatched to any gene: 11. The CDR3 has 18 amino acids. The CDR3 sequence: CASSPLPGLAGEDNEQFF. The CDR3 DNA sequence: TGCGCCAGCAGCCCCCTCCCGGGACTAGCGGGGGAGGACAATGAGCAGTTCTTC.

The chain recombines TRBV6-5 with TRBJ1-2; D perhaps matches TRBD1 (5 bases). Trimming removed 8 bases from V and 6 bases from J, with 19 bases in between. This CDR3 spans 14 amino acids. Germline lookup yields CDR1 MNHEY and CDR2 SVGAGI. CDR3 bases: TGTGCCAGCGGAGGGGCAGGCTACCTCCATGGCTACACCTTC. This sequence encodes CASGGAGYLHGYTF.

The rearrangement links TRBV29-1 to TRBJ2-7, with a possible D match to TRBD1 (5 bases). Per the germline V gene, CDR1 is SQVTM and CDR2 is ANQGSEA. V lost 7 bases and J lost 2, with 12 bases in between. The CDR3 is 12 residues long. CDR3 bases: TGCAGCGCTAGGGGCACCACCTACGAGCAGTACTTC. This translates into CSARGTTYEQYF.

The chain has TRBV4-1 and TRBJ1-4; TRBD1 might be the D (6 bases). Germline CDR1 reads MGHRA; CDR2 reads YSYEKL. V gave up 4 bases and J gave up 5 bases, with 11 bases separating them. This CDR3 contains 14 residues. The CDR3 DNA follows: TGCGCCAGCAGCCCGGGACATGACAATGAAAAACTGTTTTTT. Protein product: CASSPGHDNEKLFF.

The chain links TRBV5-1 to TRBJ1-3, with D unresolved. The CDR3 length is 16 residues. The V gene lost 0 bases and the J gene lost 0 bases, with 10 bases spanning the gap. Germline assignment: CDR1 SGHRS and CDR2 YFSETQ. The DNA for the CDR3 is TGCGCCAGCAGCTTGGGGGCAGCCAACTCTGGAAACACCATATATTTT. As protein: CASSLGAANSGNTIYF.